This TCR beta chain was captured in a study of blood T cell repertoires in COVID-19. Background on the study: PBMCs, B-cell-depleted T cells, or T cells provided the cDNA or gDNA that made up the material.

CDR1 is KGHSH, CDR2 LQKENI, per germline. This CDR3 is built from 16 residues. The J segment lost 0 bases and the V segment lost 3 bases, leaving 7 bases of the junction unmatched. Sequenced by immunoSEQ multiplex PCR; TCRdb stores in-frame clones only, minus some. The data contain about 220,000 clones, 70% to 90% of them singletons. The specimen was peripheral blood. J is TRBJ2-7 and V is TRBV18; 8 bases match TRBD1. The receptor was derived from a man aged 50 to 59 who had recovered from COVID-19. CDR3 sequence reads: CASSPQGAGYSYEQYF. The DNA of the CDR3 is TGTGCCAGCTCACCGCAGGGGGCGGGATACTCCTACGAGCAGTACTTC.